The 18 T cell receptor beta chains reported below all come from one sample, sequenced in a study of CD8 T cells in Susac syndrome. A quantity of 0.5 to 1 ug RNA underwent reverse transcription using random hexamers. TCRdb ran MiXCR on the immunoSEQ multiplex PCR reads and lists one entry per CDR3 protein. The sample has some 300,000 distinct CDR3 sequences, around 85% seen once. Sequenced input: CD8+ T cells from PBMCs. The receptors here all came from a human donor with multiple sclerosis.

The chain couples TRBV27 to TRBJ2-3; 8 positions match TRBD1. Germline V gene lookup returns CDR1 MNHEY and CDR2 SMNVEV (reference sequence). J was trimmed by 1 base and V by 8 bases; bases with no gene match: 11. The CDR3 totals 16 residues. For the CDR3, the DNA is TGTGCCAGCGGAGTACTCGCGACAGGGGGCACAGATACGCAGTATTTT. It encodes CASGVLATGGTDTQYF.

The CDR3 region has the DNA TGTGCCAGCAGCCCGACCCCAGGTCAGCCCCAGCATTTT. Amino acid sequence: CASSPTPGQPQHF. The V gene is TRBV7-2, the J gene TRBJ1-5; D gene uncertain. Germline CDR1 SGHTA, CDR2 FQGNSA. Deletions cut 5 bases from V and 6 bases from J, with 11 bases between. This CDR3 is 13 amino acids long.

This clonotype was counted once. The chain joins TRBV7-2 to TRBJ2-3; D ambiguous. The germline CDR1 and CDR2 sequences are SGHTA and FQGNSA. V lost 1 base and J 3 bases, leaving 11 bases between the germline ends. The CDR3 extends over 15 amino acids. The CDR3 DNA follows: TGTGCCAGCAGCTTAGACCTGGGTTGGACAGATACGCAGTATTTT. It specifies CASSLDLGWTDTQYF.

The chain couples TRBV5-1 to TRBJ2-7; D gene unclear. CDR3 size: 15 residues. V was shortened by 4 bases and J by 2 bases, with 16 bases between the two germline ends. Germline V CDR1 and CDR2: SGHRS, YFSETQ. CDR3 sequence: CASSLFNEGPYEQYF. CDR3 nucleotide sequence: TGCGCCAGCAGCCTATTCAACGAAGGGCCCTACGAGCAGTACTTC.

The chain employs TRBV4-3 and TRBJ2-5; 7 bases fit TRBD2. The CDR3 consists of 15 residues. Germline CDR1 is LGHNA and CDR2 is YSLEER. J lost 5 bases, V lost 3 bases, and 9 bases had no gene match. The DNA for the CDR3 is TGCGCCAGCAGCCAGGAAACTCAGGGAGGGGAGACCCAGTACTTC. Encoded protein: CASSQETQGGETQYF.

This chain connects TRBV27 to TRBJ2-1, with TRBD2 identical over 9 bases. Germline CDR1 and CDR2: MNHEY and SMNVEV (reference sequence). This CDR3 comprises 13 residues. J gave up 9 bases and V 7 bases, and 7 bases lay outside the gene matches. The CDR3 DNA follows: TGTGCCAGCAACTTAGCGGGAGTGGGTGAGCAGTTCTTC. Translated: CASNLAGVGEQFF.

This chain uses TRBV9 with TRBJ1-3, with D hard to call. The V end was cut by 3 bases, the J end by 4 bases, with 11 bases between. CDR3 size: 14 residues. Germline lookup yields CDR1 SGDLS and CDR2 YYNGEE. Written as DNA, the CDR3 is TGTGCCAGCAGCGCCCTCGTAGGAGGAAACACCATATATTTT. The encoded protein is CASSALVGGNTIYF.

The V call is TRBV7-6, the J call TRBJ1-5, with 10 nucleotides matching TRBD1. The J segment lost 3 bases and the V segment lost 5 bases, leaving 4 bases of the junction unmatched. Germline CDR1 and CDR2: SGHVS and FNYEAQ. The CDR3 is 15 amino acids. DNA for the CDR3: TGTGCCAGCAGCCGGGACAGGGGATACAATCAGCCCCAGCATTTT. Translation gives CASSRDRGYNQPQHF.

The rearrangement joins TRBV5-1 to TRBJ2-2; TRBD2 matches 7 bases. The CDR3 is 15 amino acids. Trimming at V came to 2 bases and at J to 1 base, leaving 2 bases not matched to a gene. Germline CDR1 reads SGHRS; CDR2 reads YFSETQ. CDR3 nucleotides: TGCGCCAGCAGCTTCAAGCGGGAGAACACCGGGGAGCTGTTTTTT. Amino acid sequence: CASSFKRENTGELFF.

This clonotype was seen a handful of times. This chain links TRBV28 with TRBJ2-1; 10 bases match TRBD2. J gave up 8 bases and V 5 bases, and 9 bases lay outside the gene matches. CDR1 is MDHEN and CDR2 is SYDVKM in the germline V gene. CDR3 length: 15 residues. The CDR3 DNA reads as TGTGCCAGCAGTCCCTCTAGCGGGAGTCGGGATGAGCAGTTCTTC. Protein sequence: CASSPSSGSRDEQFF.

The chain links TRBV7-9 to TRBJ2-3; D gene uncertain. The CDR3 consists of 13 residues. V was shortened by 5 bases and J by 0 bases, with 6 bases between the two germline ends. CDR1 and CDR2 from the germline V gene are SEHNR and FQNEAQ (reference sequence). This CDR3 reads CASSSDSTDTQYF. CDR3 coding DNA: TGTGCCAGCAGCAGCGACAGCACAGATACGCAGTATTTT.

The rearrangement links TRBV13 to TRBJ2-3; no firm D call. The CDR3 is 14 amino acids. V lost 5 bases to trimming and J lost 2 bases, with 11 bases between them. Germline V gene data show CDR1 as PRHDT and CDR2 as FYEKMQ (reference sequence). This CDR3 reads CASSLRRLTDTQYF. The CDR3 nucleotides read TGTGCCAGCAGCCTGCGACGGCTCACAGATACGCAGTATTTT. The entire variable domain, with the rest obtained from reference TRBV13 and TRBJ2-3, is as follows: AAGVIQSPRHLIKEKRETATLKCYPIPRHDTVYWYQQGPGQDPQFLISFYEKMQSDKGSIPDRFSAQQFSDYHSELNMSSLELGDSALYFCASSLRRLTDTQYFGPGTRLTVL.

The rearrangement joins TRBV6-1 to TRBJ2-7, with no clear D. The germline V gene encodes CDR1 MNHNS and CDR2 SASEGT. V gave up 5 bases and J gave up 1 base, with 15 bases separating them. The CDR3 totals 15 residues. CDR3 DNA sequence: TGTGCCAGCAGTTACCCGCAGTGGGCTTCCTACGAGCAGTACTTC. Amino acid sequence: CASSYPQWASYEQYF.

This clonotype was picked up one time. CDR3 protein: CATSRYRQDFVDGYTF. CDR3 DNA sequence: TGTGCCACCAGCAGGTATCGACAGGATTTCGTCGATGGCTACACCTTC. The V call is TRBV15, the J call TRBJ1-2, with D possibly being TRBD1 (6 bases). The V end lost 3 bases, the J end lost 6 bases, and 20 bases lay between the germline ends. This CDR3 contains 16 residues. Germline V gene lookup returns CDR1 LNHNV and CDR2 YYDKDF (reference sequence).

The V and J genes are TRBV2 and TRBJ2-5; 11 nucleotides agree with TRBD2. The CDR3 has 16 amino acids. CDR1 is SNHLY, CDR2 FYNNEI, per germline. The V gene end was trimmed by 1 base and the J gene end by 5 bases; junction bases not matched to a gene: 6. CDR3 protein: CASSEGRLAGRETQYF. The DNA of the CDR3 is TGTGCCAGCAGTGAAGGGAGACTAGCGGGGAGGGAGACCCAGTACTTC.

The chain joins TRBV6-5 to TRBJ2-1; 7 bases align to TRBD1. V lost 8 bases, J lost 5 bases, and 12 bases stayed unmatched. Looked up from germline, CDR1 is MNHEY and CDR2 is SVGAGI. The CDR3 extends over 15 amino acids. CDR3 region: CASSVDRVHDNEQFF. In nucleotides, the CDR3 is TGTGCCAGCTCTGTCGACAGGGTTCATGACAATGAGCAGTTCTTC.

The rearrangement uses TRBV20-1 and TRBJ2-7; D could derive from TRBD1 or TRBD2 (5 bases each). The CDR3 runs 14 residues. Trimming pared 5 bases from V and 3 bases from J, leaving 17 bases between. The V gene's germline CDR1 is DFQATT and CDR2 SNEGSKA (reference sequence). The CDR3 protein is CSARPFGGNYEQYF. The DNA of the CDR3 is TGCAGTGCTCGGCCTTTTGGGGGTAACTACGAGCAGTACTTC.

Written as DNA, the CDR3 is TGTGCCAGCAGTCCTCTACTAGCGAGCACAGATACGCAGTATTTT. It encodes CASSPLLASTDTQYF. V is TRBV27 and J is TRBJ2-3; 7 bases line up with TRBD2. The CDR3 contains 15 residues. V lost 5 bases, J lost 0 bases, and 5 bases stayed unmatched. In germline, CDR1 is MNHEY, CDR2 SMNVEV (reference sequence).